The 2 T cell receptor beta chains presented below share a single source sample, sequenced in a study of CD8+CD57+ T cells in acquired aplastic anemia. Genomic DNA acted as the template from which TCR beta VDJ combination and CDR3 sequence profiling were carried out. TCRdb ran MiXCR on the reads and lists one entry per CDR3 protein. Found here are about 120,000 distinct CDR3 sequences, about 60% of them singletons; the top ten hold under 35%. By flow cytometry, patients selected for sequencing had shown an expansion of CD8+CD57+ cells. The sequenced material came from sorted CD4+, CD8+, or CD8+CD57+ T cells (not recorded which) from PBMCs. All receptors come from a human donor with aplastic anemia.

The genes are TRBV7-6 and TRBJ1-6, with D perhaps matching TRBD1 (5 bases). V shed 3 bases and J shed 5 bases, with 14 bases lying between them. The CDR3 is made up of 16 amino acids. CDR1 and CDR2 from the germline V gene are SGHVS and FNYEAQ. Written as DNA, the CDR3 is TGTGCCAGCAGCTTCCTAGGGGCTTTCGATAATTCACCCCTCCACTTT. Its protein product is CASSFLGAFDNSPLHF.

This clonotype was observed a single time. A read error may explain this, as a much larger clone is one base away. The rearrangement joins TRBV14 to TRBJ2-5; the match to TRBD2 covers 7 bases. Losses at the gene ends were 4 bases for V and 5 bases for J; bases not matched to a gene: 10. CDR1 and CDR2 (germline): SGHDN, FVKESK. The CDR3 contains 15 residues. The CDR3: CASSPEWGDYETQYF. The CDR3 DNA follows: TGTGCCAGCAGCCCCGAGTGGGGGGACTATGAGACCCAGTACTTC.